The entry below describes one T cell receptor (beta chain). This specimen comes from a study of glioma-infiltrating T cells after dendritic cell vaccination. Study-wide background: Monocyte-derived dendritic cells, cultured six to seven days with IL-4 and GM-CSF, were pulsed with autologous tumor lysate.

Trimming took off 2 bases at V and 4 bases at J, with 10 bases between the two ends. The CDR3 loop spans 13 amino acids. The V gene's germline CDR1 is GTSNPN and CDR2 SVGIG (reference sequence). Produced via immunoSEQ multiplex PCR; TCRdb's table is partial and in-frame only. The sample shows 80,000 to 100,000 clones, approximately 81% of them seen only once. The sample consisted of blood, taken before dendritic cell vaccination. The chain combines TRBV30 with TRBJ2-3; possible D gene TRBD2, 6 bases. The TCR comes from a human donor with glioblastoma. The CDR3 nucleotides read TGTGCCTGGAGTACGGGCGGGGCAGATACGCAGTATTTT. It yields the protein CAWSTGGADTQYF.